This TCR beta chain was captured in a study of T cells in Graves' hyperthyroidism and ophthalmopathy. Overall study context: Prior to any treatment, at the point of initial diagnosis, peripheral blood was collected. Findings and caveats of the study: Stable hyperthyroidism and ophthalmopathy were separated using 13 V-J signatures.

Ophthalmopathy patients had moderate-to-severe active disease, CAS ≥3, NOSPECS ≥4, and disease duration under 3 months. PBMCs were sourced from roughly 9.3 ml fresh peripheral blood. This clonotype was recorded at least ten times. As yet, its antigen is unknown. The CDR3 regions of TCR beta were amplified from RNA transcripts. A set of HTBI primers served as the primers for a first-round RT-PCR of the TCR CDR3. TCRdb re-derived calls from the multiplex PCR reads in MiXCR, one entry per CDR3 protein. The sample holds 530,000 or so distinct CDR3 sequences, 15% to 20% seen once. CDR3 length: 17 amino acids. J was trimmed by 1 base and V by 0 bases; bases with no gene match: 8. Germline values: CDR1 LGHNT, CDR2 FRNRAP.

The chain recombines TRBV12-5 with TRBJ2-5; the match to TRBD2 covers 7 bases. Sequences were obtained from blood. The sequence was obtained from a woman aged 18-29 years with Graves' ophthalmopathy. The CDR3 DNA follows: TGTGCTAGTGGTTTGGTCCCTAGCGGAGAGCTCCAAGAGACCCAGTACTTC. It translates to CASGLVPSGELQETQYF.